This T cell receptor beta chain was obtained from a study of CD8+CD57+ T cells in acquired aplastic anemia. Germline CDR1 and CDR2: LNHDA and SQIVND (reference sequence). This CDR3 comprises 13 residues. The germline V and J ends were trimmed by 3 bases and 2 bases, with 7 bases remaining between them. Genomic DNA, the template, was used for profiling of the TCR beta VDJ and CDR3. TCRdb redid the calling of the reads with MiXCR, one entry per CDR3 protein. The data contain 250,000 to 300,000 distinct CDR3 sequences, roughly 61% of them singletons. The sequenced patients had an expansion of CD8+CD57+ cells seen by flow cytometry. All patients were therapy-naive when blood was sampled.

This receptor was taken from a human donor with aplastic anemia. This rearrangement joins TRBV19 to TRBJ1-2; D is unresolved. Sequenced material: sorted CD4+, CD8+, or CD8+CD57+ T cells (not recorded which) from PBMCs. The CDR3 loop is CASSMSRNYGYTF. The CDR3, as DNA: TGTGCCAGTAGTATGTCTCGGAACTATGGCTACACCTTC.